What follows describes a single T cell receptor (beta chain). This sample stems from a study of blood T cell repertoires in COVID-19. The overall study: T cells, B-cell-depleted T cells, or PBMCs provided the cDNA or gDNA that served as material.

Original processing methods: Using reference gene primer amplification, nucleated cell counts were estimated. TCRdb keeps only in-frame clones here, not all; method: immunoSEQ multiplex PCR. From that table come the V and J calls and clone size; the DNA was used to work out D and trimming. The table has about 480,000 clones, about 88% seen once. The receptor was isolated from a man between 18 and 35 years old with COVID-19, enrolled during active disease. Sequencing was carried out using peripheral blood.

The CDR3 sequence: CASSLDTGGSSTGELFF. The CDR3 DNA reads TGTGCCAGCAGCTTAGATACAGGGGGCTCGAGCACCGGGGAGCTGTTTTTT. The genes are TRBV11-2 and TRBJ2-2; 9 bases line up with TRBD1. Germline V CDR1 and CDR2: SGHAT, FQNNGV. Trimming took 0 bases from V and 4 from J; bases not matched to a gene: 6. The CDR3 runs to 17 residues.